This TCR beta chain was observed in a study of sequential checkpoint blockade in melanoma (dated by TCRdb to the late 2010s). For the wider study: Patients were assigned by 1:1 randomization to either first-line nivolumab followed by ipilimumab (arm A) or ipilimumab followed by nivolumab (arm B). Maintenance nivolumab came after both trial sequences. DNA from 90 or so pretreatment melanoma tumor samples was subjected to TCRbeta immunosequencing. Matched tumor biopsies were taken from roughly 22 patients before treatment and at week 13, after single-agent nivolumab (arm A) or ipilimumab (arm B). Roughly four fifths of the matched pre- and post-treatment tumor biopsy pairs came from the same lesion. The paper's findings and limits, for the study overall: The response-prediction model combining TCR metrics and mutation burden needs validation in larger, independent patient cohorts. Patients with increases in tumor T-cell fraction and clonality by week 13 were approximately 30 times more likely to achieve clinical benefit. In the nivolumab-first arm (arm A), an association was found between pretreatment tumor TIL clonality and response (P = .04). Tumor T-cell fraction and clonality were found to correlate with PD-L1 staining and CD8+ T-cell counts but not with mutational load. Small sample sizes and reduced statistical power limited the analyses of tumor T-cell fraction within each arm.

Turning to this clone: Its antigen target is currently unknown. The junction and the germline gene differ at one end; a read error may be behind it.

The sample's treatment or condition label is to be understood as: randomized to nivolumab then ipilimumab (arm A) or the reverse (arm B). Prior DNA-damaging chemotherapy had not been received by any trial patient. Samples came from patients with melanoma in CheckMate 064, a randomized, open-label phase II trial of sequential checkpoint blockade. Tumor TCR sequencing used genomic DNA from formalin-fixed paraffin-embedded (FFPE) tissue samples. The CDR3 starts with the cysteine, ends with the phenylalanine, and has 15 residues. Only CDR3 DNA remains: 45 bases, in frame from the first base. From the germline V gene, CDR1 is MNHGY and CDR2 is SAAAGT. TCRbeta CDR3 regions were immunosequenced from genomic DNA with the immunoSEQ Assay. Genomic DNA was amplified by bias-controlled multiplex PCR before high-throughput sequencing. The published analysis was carried out like this. To quantify the absolute abundance of each unique TCRbeta CDR3 region, the sequences were collapsed and filtered. Clonality, defined as 1 minus Pielou's evenness, was calculated using only productive rearrangements. To compute tumor T-cell fraction, TCRbeta template counts were normalized to usable DNA, with usable DNA estimated from several housekeeping genes. A previously published method was used to identify clones with significantly greater frequencies in on-treatment samples than in baseline samples. What TCRdb holds here is the immuneACCESS table cut down to in-frame rearrangements. Part of the clones is not present; checked against another copy, under half of the missing clones reflect an unresolved V gene, and the others are unexplained. V and J calls and clone size are those listed in that table; D and trimming were worked out from the DNA. This sample is represented by about 2,300 clones; around 20% of them were singletons. The biggest ten clones account for around 24% of the sample.

This receptor chain uses TRBV6-8 and TRBJ2-3; 12 junctional bases match TRBD2. The source material was tumor tissue (inferred from file names), sampled from a patient given nivolumab and ipilimumab in sequence. This TCR derives from a human donor with melanoma. Read as DNA, the sequence is TGTGCCATCAGTCAACTAGCGGGGGGAGTGGATACGCAGTATTTT. It is translated as CAISQLAGGVDTQYF.